The following is a T cell receptor beta chain sequence with its context. What it binds is unknown. V was clipped by 11 bases and J by 0 bases, with 8 bases between them. Germline lookup yields CDR1 MDHEN and CDR2 SYDVKM. This CDR3 region has 13 residues. This entry is derived from a study of beta chain features in type 1 diabetes. The overall study: Comparable age, gender and cell yields were observed in patients relative to healthy donors.

Expressed TCRB transcripts got sequenced, as all isolated RNA was reverse transcribed. Method: immunoSEQ multiplex PCR; TCRdb's copy keeps in-frame clones and lacks some. The sample carries about 360,000 clones, 10% to 15% recorded once. Overall study results and limits: For type 1 diabetes patients, VDJ junctions showed fewer insertions and more deletions. TCRB CDR3s from Type 1 diabetes patients were moderately but significantly shorter in all four CD4+ subsets.

V usage is TRBV28 and J usage is TRBJ2-6; no reliable D call. The sequencing sample was made of naive CD4+ T cells from blood. This receptor was identified in a man aged 18 to 30 in good health. The CDR3 nucleotides are TGTGCCGCGTTCGACTCTGGGGCCAACGTCCTGACTTTC. Translating it yields CAAFDSGANVLTF.